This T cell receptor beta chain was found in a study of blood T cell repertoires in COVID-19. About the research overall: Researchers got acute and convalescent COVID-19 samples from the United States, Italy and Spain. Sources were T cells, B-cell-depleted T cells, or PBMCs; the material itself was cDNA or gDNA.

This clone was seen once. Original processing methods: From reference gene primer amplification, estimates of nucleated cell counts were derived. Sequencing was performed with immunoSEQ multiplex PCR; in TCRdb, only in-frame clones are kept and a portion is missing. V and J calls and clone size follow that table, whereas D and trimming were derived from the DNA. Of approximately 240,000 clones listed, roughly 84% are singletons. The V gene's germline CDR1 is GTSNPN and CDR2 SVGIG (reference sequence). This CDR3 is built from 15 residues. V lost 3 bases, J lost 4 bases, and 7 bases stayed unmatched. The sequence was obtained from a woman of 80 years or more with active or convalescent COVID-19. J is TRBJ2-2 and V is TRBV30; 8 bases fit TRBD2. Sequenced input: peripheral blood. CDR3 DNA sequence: TGTGCCTGGAGCCCGGGGGGGCCGGTCACCGGGGAGCTGTTTTTT. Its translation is CAWSPGGPVTGELFF.